This T cell receptor beta chain was identified in a study of blood T cell repertoires in COVID-19. The wider study: Sites in the United States, Italy and Spain provided acute and convalescent COVID-19 samples.

In the original workflow: Amplification from reference gene primers served as the basis for estimated nucleated cell counts. Only in-frame clones appear in the TCRdb table, and some are missing; sequencing was by immunoSEQ multiplex PCR. For V, J and clone size, that table is used; D and trimming come from the DNA. Of 210,000 or so clones listed, about 88% are singletons. Trimming left V 3 bases short and J 7 bases short, with 10 bases between. CDR1 and CDR2 from the germline V gene are DFQATT and SNEGSKA (reference sequence). The CDR3 runs to 11 residues. The sample was peripheral blood. The V and J genes are TRBV20-1 and TRBJ2-7, with TRBD2 as a possible D gene (5 bases). This clonotype originated in a woman aged 40 to 50 who had recovered from COVID-19. The DNA for the CDR3 is TGCAGTGCTAGTTACCCGGGGGAGCAGTACTTC. This gives the protein CSASYPGEQYF.